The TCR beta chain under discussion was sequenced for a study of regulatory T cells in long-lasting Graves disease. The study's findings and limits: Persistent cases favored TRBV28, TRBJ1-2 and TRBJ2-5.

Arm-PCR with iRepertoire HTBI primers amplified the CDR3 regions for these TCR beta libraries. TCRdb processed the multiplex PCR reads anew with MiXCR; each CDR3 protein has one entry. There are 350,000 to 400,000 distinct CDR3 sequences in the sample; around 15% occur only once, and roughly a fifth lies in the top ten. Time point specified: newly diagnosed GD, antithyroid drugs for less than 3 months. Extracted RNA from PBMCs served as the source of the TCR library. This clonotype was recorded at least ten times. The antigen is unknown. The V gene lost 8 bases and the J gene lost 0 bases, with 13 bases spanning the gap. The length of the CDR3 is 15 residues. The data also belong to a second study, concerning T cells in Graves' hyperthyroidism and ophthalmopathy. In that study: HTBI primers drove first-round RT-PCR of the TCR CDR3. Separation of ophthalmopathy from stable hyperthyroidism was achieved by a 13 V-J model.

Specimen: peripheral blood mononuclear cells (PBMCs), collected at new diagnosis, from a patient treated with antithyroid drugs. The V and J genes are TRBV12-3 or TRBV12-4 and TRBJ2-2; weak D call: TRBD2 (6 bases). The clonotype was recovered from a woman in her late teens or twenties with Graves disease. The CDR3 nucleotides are TGTGCCAGCGGACTACAGGCGGCGAACACCGGGGAGCTGTTTTTT. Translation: CASGLQAANTGELFF.